This T cell receptor (beta chain) was sequenced during a study of blood T cell repertoires in COVID-19. Overall study context: The United States, Italy and Spain supplied acute and convalescent COVID-19 samples. PBMCs, B-cell-depleted T cells, or T cells were the source of the cDNA or gDNA that made up the material.

In the source study's methods: Counts of nucleated cells, estimated from reference gene primer amplification, were obtained. Assay: immunoSEQ multiplex PCR; the TCRdb copy retains only in-frame clones and omits some. The D gene and trimming were derived from the DNA, and the V and J assignments and clone size from that table. The data show about 130,000 clones, over 75% seen once. The CDR3 runs 11 residues. Trimming took 9 bases from V and 5 from J; bases not matched to a gene: 2. Germline V gives CDR1 SGHAT, CDR2 FQDESV (reference sequence). This receptor was taken from a woman aged 80 or over with acute or convalescent COVID-19. The rearrangement uses TRBV11-1 and TRBJ2-5, with 8 bases aligning to TRBD2. The sample consisted of peripheral blood. CDR3 sequence reads: CASSGAETQYF. The CDR3 nucleotides read TGTGCCAGTAGCGGGGCGGAGACCCAGTACTTC.